Below, 2 T cell receptor beta chains from the same sample are listed, as sequenced in a study of T cells in Graves' hyperthyroidism and ophthalmopathy. Amplification of TCR beta CDR3 regions used RNA as the template. When the TCR CDR3 underwent first-round RT-PCR, the HTBI primer set was used. TCRdb reprocessed the multiplex PCR reads with MiXCR, giving one entry per CDR3 protein. The sample lists 490,000 or so distinct CDR3 sequences; roughly 22% were seen once. Input material: blood. These receptors all stem from a woman aged 70-85 years with Graves' ophthalmopathy.

This sequence joins TRBV6-1 and TRBJ2-5; no clear D gene. The CDR3 is made up of 13 amino acids. V was trimmed by 5 bases and J by 5 bases, leaving 12 bases between them. CDR1 and CDR2 from the germline V gene are MNHNS and SASEGT. The CDR3 region is CASSNTPQETQYF. DNA of the CDR3: TGTGCCAGCAGTAATACACCCCAGGAGACCCAGTACTTC.

The chain is built from TRBV28 and TRBJ2-7; a possible D gene is TRBD2 (5 bases). The CDR3 sequence is 14 residues long. Germline CDR1 is MDHEN and CDR2 is SYDVKM. V was pared by 4 bases and J by 4 bases, with 14 bases between. The CDR3 bases are TGTGCCAGCAGTTCAGGAGGTTTCCGGTACGAGCAGTACTTC. Translation: CASSSGGFRYEQYF.